The rows below give T cell receptor beta chains drawn from one sample of a study of shared clonotypes between healthy human individuals. Data came from immunoSEQ multiplex PCR; TCRdb stores just in-frame clones and leaves some out. The data contain around 560,000 clones, roughly 95% of them seen just once; the ten biggest clones take up over 0.1%. Sequenced: naive CD8+ T cells sorted from blood. The receptors derive from a woman in her 30s in good health. Both conserved end residues are part of each CDR3. The D gene is left open where the match is weak. Only some rows state a clone size, as once, few, many or a class for expanded clones.

J	D	V	size	CDR3	DNA
TRBJ2-1	-	TRBV11-2	-	CASSPTSPGTYNEQFF	TGTGCCAGCAGCCCCACCAGTCCGGGAACCTACAATGAGCAGTTCTTC
TRBJ1-1	-	TRBV6-5	-	CATLRGMTEAFF	TGTGCCACTCTAAGGGGGATGACTGAAGCTTTCTTT
TRBJ1-1	-	TRBV9	-	CASSATWTGEAFF	TGTGCCAGCAGCGCTACTTGGACGGGTGAAGCTTTCTTT
TRBJ2-7	TRBD1	TRBV28	-	CASRVTGGALTEQYF	TGTGCCAGCAGGGTGACAGGGGGCGCTTTGACCGAGCAGTACTTC
TRBJ1-1	TRBD1	TRBV11-2	-	CASSPPKGTGDTEAFF	TGTGCCAGCAGCCCCCCCAAGGGGACAGGGGACACTGAAGCTTTCTTT
TRBJ1-4	-	TRBV27	-	CASSLGVGVGKLFF	TGTGCCAGCAGTCTCGGTGTGGGGGTAGGAAAACTGTTTTTT
TRBJ2-2	-	TRBV28	once	CASSPFRTGELFF	TGTGCCAGCAGCCCCTTTCGCACCGGGGAGCTGTTTTTT
TRBJ1-4	-	TRBV28	once	CASSSNTEGDPNEKLFF	TGTGCCAGCAGTTCTAACACGGAAGGGGACCCTAATGAAAAACTGTTTTTT
TRBJ2-7	-	TRBV10-1	-	CASSVGILSYEQYF	TGCGCCAGCAGTGTTGGGATACTCTCCTACGAGCAGTACTTC
TRBJ2-7	-	TRBV19	-	CASSIREGVYEQYF	TGTGCCAGTAGTATCAGAGAGGGGGTCTACGAGCAGTACTTC
TRBJ1-2	TRBD1	TRBV28	-	CASTPWGDRGGDGYTF	TGTGCCAGCACCCCGTGGGGGGACAGGGGCGGCGATGGCTACACCTTC
TRBJ1-1	-	TRBV20-1	-	CSARESTEAFF	TGCAGTGCTAGGGAGAGCACTGAAGCTTTCTTT
TRBJ2-7	-	TRBV5-6	once	CASSLWGSPYEQYF	TGTGCCAGCAGCTTATGGGGATCCCCCTACGAGCAGTACTTC
TRBJ1-1	-	TRBV27	-	CASSLFDGNTEAFF	TGTGCCAGCAGTTTATTCGACGGGAACACTGAAGCTTTCTTT
TRBJ2-7	-	TRBV29-1	-	CSVVSPRKGEQYF	TGCAGCGTTGTTAGTCCTCGGAAGGGCGAGCAGTACTTC
TRBJ1-6	-	TRBV4-1	-	CASSQIRVSNSPLHF	TGCGCCAGCAGCCAAATCCGCGTGAGCAATTCACCCCTCCACTTT
TRBJ2-7	TRBD2	TRBV4-2	-	CASSQVGLAGGSSYEQYF	TGTGCCAGCAGCCAAGTGGGACTAGCGGGAGGGAGCTCCTACGAGCAGTACTTC
TRBJ1-2	-	TRBV27	-	CASSFGVSYGYTF	TGTGCCAGCAGTTTCGGGGTGAGCTATGGCTACACCTTC
TRBJ2-1	TRBD2	TRBV19	once	CASTPGVAGVNDEQFF	TGTGCCAGTACCCCTGGGGTAGCGGGAGTAAACGATGAGCAGTTCTTC
TRBJ1-1	-	TRBV11-2	-	CASSHGGPGEAFF	TGTGCCAGCAGCCACGGCGGCCCCGGGGAAGCTTTCTTT
TRBJ2-7	TRBD2	TRBV5-1	-	CASSPGLVQDEQYF	TGCGCCAGCAGCCCGGGACTAGTTCAGGACGAGCAGTACTTC
TRBJ2-7	-	TRBV10-1	once	CASRGTEGDEQYF	TGCGCCAGCAGAGGGACGGAGGGCGACGAGCAGTACTTC
TRBJ2-1	TRBD2	TRBV7-9	once	CASSLRLAEANNEQFF	TGTGCCAGCAGCCTAAGGCTAGCGGAGGCAAACAATGAGCAGTTCTTC
TRBJ1-1	TRBD1	TRBV11-2	-	CASSGGGQNTEAFF	TGTGCCAGCAGCGGAGGGGGCCAGAACACTGAAGCTTTCTTT
TRBJ2-1	TRBD2	TRBV4-2	-	CASSQDSLAEDNEQFF	TGTGCCAGCAGCCAAGATAGTCTAGCGGAGGACAATGAGCAGTTCTTC
TRBJ2-5	TRBD1	TRBV7-9	-	CASSLDRVETQYF	TGTGCCAGCAGCCTGGACAGGGTTGAGACCCAGTACTTC
TRBJ2-5	TRBD1	TRBV2	-	CASGEQQGFQETQYF	TGTGCCAGCGGAGAGCAACAGGGGTTCCAAGAGACCCAGTACTTC
TRBJ1-1	-	TRBV4-1	few	CASSQSPVGWTEAFF	TGCGCCAGCAGCCAAAGCCCAGTAGGATGGACTGAAGCTTTCTTT
TRBJ2-5	-	TRBV5-1	-	CASTQGFGETQYF	TGCGCCAGCACCCAGGGGTTTGGAGAGACCCAGTACTTC
TRBJ1-2	TRBD1	TRBV27	-	CASSDRGFGYTF	TGTGCCAGCAGTGACAGGGGATTTGGCTACACCTTC
TRBJ2-7	TRBD2	TRBV10-2	-	CASIASGEQYF	TGCGCCAGCATTGCTAGCGGCGAGCAGTACTTC
TRBJ2-3	TRBD2	TRBV7-8	-	CASSGRLAGVERDTQYF	TGTGCCAGCAGCGGTAGGCTAGCGGGAGTAGAAAGAGATACGCAGTATTTT
TRBJ2-7	-	TRBV2	-	CASSFKAYEQYF	TGTGCCAGCTCCTTCAAGGCCTACGAGCAGTACTTC
TRBJ2-7	-	TRBV6-1	-	CASSEGSGGGYEQYF	TGTGCCAGCAGTGAAGGTAGCGGCGGAGGCTACGAGCAGTACTTC
TRBJ2-7	-	TRBV30	-	CAWSPREAPYEQYF	TGTGCCTGGAGTCCCAGGGAAGCTCCCTACGAGCAGTACTTC
TRBJ2-7	-	TRBV4-1	-	CASSQQPGRGGPGYEQYF	TGCGCCAGCAGCCAACAGCCGGGACGGGGAGGACCCGGGTACGAGCAGTACTTC
TRBJ1-5	-	TRBV10-2	-	CASSEYSNQPQHF	TGCGCCAGCAGTGAATACAGCAATCAGCCCCAGCATTTT
TRBJ1-5	TRBD1	TRBV28	-	CASALTGDAQPQHF	TGTGCCAGCGCGCTGACAGGGGATGCTCAGCCCCAGCATTTT
TRBJ2-2	-	TRBV27	-	CASGTIGRSPGELFF	TGTGCCAGCGGCACGATTGGGCGGTCGCCCGGGGAGCTGTTTTTT
TRBJ2-5	-	TRBV6-5	-	CASTQGGLETQYF	TGTGCCAGCACCCAAGGGGGATTAGAGACCCAGTACTTC
TRBJ1-1	TRBD1	TRBV27	-	CASSPTGAGTEAFF	TGTGCCAGCAGCCCAACAGGGGCCGGCACTGAAGCTTTCTTT
TRBJ2-7	-	TRBV21-1	-	CASSKVGLASREQYF	TGTGCCAGCAGCAAAGTTGGACTAGCGTCAAGAGAGCAGTACTTC
TRBJ2-1	TRBD2	TRBV27	once	CASSLAGVVNEQFF	TGTGCCAGCAGTTTAGCGGGAGTAGTCAATGAGCAGTTCTTC
TRBJ2-1	TRBD2	TRBV19	-	CASQGLAGDIMQFF	TGTGCCAGCCAAGGACTAGCGGGAGATATTATGCAGTTCTTC
TRBJ1-3	-	TRBV14	-	CASSRRPEDGNTIYF	TGTGCCAGCAGCCGACGACCTGAAGACGGAAACACCATATATTTT
TRBJ1-2	-	TRBV5-6	-	CASSLAEGTLWYGYTF	TGTGCCAGCAGCTTGGCCGAGGGAACCCTGTGGTATGGCTACACCTTC
TRBJ1-1	-	TRBV6-1	-	CASSQGLAEAFF	TGTGCCAGCAGTCAGGGGTTGGCTGAAGCTTTCTTT
TRBJ2-7	TRBD2	TRBV5-1	-	CASSNRDYSYEQYF	TGCGCCAGCAGCAACCGGGACTACTCTTACGAGCAGTACTTC
TRBJ1-1	-	TRBV27	-	CASRSIRRAEAFF	TGTGCCAGCAGGTCGATCCGAAGGGCTGAAGCTTTCTTT
TRBJ2-1	-	TRBV30	-	CAWSVQTLGSLNEQFF	TGTGCCTGGAGTGTACAGACTTTGGGATCCCTCAATGAGCAGTTCTTC